Below are 23 T cell receptor beta chains sequenced from a single sample in a study of spatial heterogeneity in lung cancer. Via MiXCR, TCRdb re-called the 5' RACE reads, giving one row per CDR3 protein. The sample holds 85,000 to 100,000 distinct CDR3 sequences, approximately 12% seen once. Time point meaning: sample taken at primary tumor resection. From tumor, nontumor lung or frozen PBMC, whole RNA was taken unsorted for sequencing. The source material was PBMCs, sampled at surgery. The receptors were sampled from a male donor with early-stage non-small cell lung cancer.

This clonotype was counted between two and nine times. This chain uses TRBV12-3 or TRBV12-4 with TRBJ1-6, with D possibly being TRBD1 (6 bases). This CDR3 region has 14 residues. Deletions cut 5 bases from V and 6 bases from J, with 11 bases between. The CDR3 spells CASSQTRGNSPLHF. Written as DNA, the CDR3 is TGTGCCAGCAGTCAAACCAGGGGTAATTCACCCCTCCACTTT.

Many counts were recorded for this clonotype. V and J are TRBV15 and TRBJ2-1, with D possibly matching TRBD2 (6 bases). Trimming removed 0 bases at V and 3 bases at J, with 9 bases between. The CDR3 has 15 amino acids. Germline V gives CDR1 LNHNV, CDR2 YYDKDF (reference sequence). CDR3 nucleotide sequence: TGTGCCACCAGCAGAGATGGCGGGAACTACAATGAGCAGTTCTTC. Its protein product is CATSRDGGNYNEQFF.

This clonotype showed up many times. This chain joins TRBV9 and TRBJ2-2, with D possibly being TRBD1 (5 bases). Trimming left V 3 bases short and J 7 bases short, with 10 bases between. The length of the CDR3 is 13 residues. Germline V gene lookup returns CDR1 SGDLS and CDR2 YYNGEE. DNA of the CDR3: TGTGCCAGCAGCGCTCAGGGCTACGGGGAGCTGTTTTTT. The encoded protein is CASSAQGYGELFF.

This clonotype was detected only a few times. The chain is built from TRBV2 and TRBJ2-2, with TRBD1 matching 10 bases. J lost 3 bases, V lost 8 bases, and 3 bases had no gene match. The CDR3 consists of 14 residues. Germline V CDR1 and CDR2: SNHLY, FYNNEI. The CDR3 DNA is TGTGCCAGCCGGGACAGGGGCCACACCGGGGAGCTGTTTTTT. Protein product: CASRDRGHTGELFF.

As concerns this clonotype: This could be a read error, since a much larger clone is one nucleotide away. The CDR3: CASSLGLSEAFF. Here the CDR3 DNA reads TGTGCCAGCAGCTTGGGACTTTCTGAAGCTTTCTTT. The V and J genes are TRBV7-9 and TRBJ1-1; tentative D call: TRBD1 (5 bases). V lost 3 bases, J lost 6 bases, and 8 bases lay in between. Germline lookup yields CDR1 SEHNR and CDR2 FQNEAQ (reference sequence). The CDR3 has 12 residues.

In this sample, this clonotype turned up a few times. This chain joins TRBV4-3 and TRBJ2-7, with TRBD1 as a possible D gene (5 bases). Germline CDR1 LGHNA, CDR2 YSLEER. The CDR3 contains 13 residues. Trimming cost V 0 bases and J 5 bases, with 8 bases left between them. For the CDR3, the DNA is TGCGCCAGCAGCCAAGATGACAGCAACGAGCAGTACTTC. As protein: CASSQDDSNEQYF.

This clonotype was seen at least ten times. The chain employs TRBV11-2 and TRBJ1-6; D gene uncertain. V lost 5 bases, J lost 6 bases, and 5 bases lay in between. There are 12 residues in the CDR3. Germline lookup yields CDR1 SGHAT and CDR2 FQNNGV. CDR3 nucleotides: TGTGCCAGCAGCCTTATTAATTCACCCCTCCACTTT. Translation gives CASSLINSPLHF.

The chain has TRBV20-1 and TRBJ2-5; 7 nucleotides align to TRBD1. Germline CDR1 reads DFQATT; CDR2 reads SNEGSKA (reference sequence). V was clipped by 4 bases and J by 1 base; unmatched bases: 6. CDR3 length: 14 amino acids. The CDR3, as DNA: TGCAGTGCTATGGACAGGTCAGGCCAAGAGACCCAGTACTTC. Protein sequence: CSAMDRSGQETQYF.

The V call is TRBV5-4, the J call TRBJ2-1, with 11 nucleotides matching TRBD1. The CDR3 runs 15 residues. Germline loops: CDR1 SGHNT, CDR2 YYREEE (reference sequence). V lost 4 bases, J lost 8 bases, and 8 bases stayed unmatched. The CDR3 spells CASSKGTGGYDEQFF. In DNA form, the CDR3 reads TGTGCCAGCAGCAAAGGGACAGGGGGTTACGATGAGCAGTTCTTC.

The chain is built from TRBV11-2 and TRBJ1-4, with D perhaps matching TRBD1 (6 bases). Germline CDR1 and CDR2: SGHAT and FQNNGV. The CDR3 contains 16 residues. The ends were cut back, 2 bases at V and 7 bases at J, with 17 bases in the middle. The CDR3, as DNA: TGTGCCAGCAGCTTACGGGGGGCAATCGATGGTGAAAAACTGTTTTTT. This encodes CASSLRGAIDGEKLFF.

The chain employs TRBV18 and TRBJ2-3, with D unclear. Germline CDR1 reads KGHSH; CDR2 reads LQKENI. The CDR3 consists of 11 residues. Deletions cut 2 bases from V and 6 bases from J, with 3 bases between. The CDR3 DNA reads as TGTGCCAGCTCACCAAGCGATACGCAGTATTTT. This encodes CASSPSDTQYF. Looking up the rest from reference TRBV18 and TRBJ2-3 gives the full variable domain: NAGVMQNPRHLVRRRGQEARLRCSPMKGHSHVYWYRQLPEEGLKFMVYLQKENIIDESGMPKERFSAEFPKEGPSILRIQQVVRGDSAAYFCASSPSDTQYFGPGTRLTVL.

V is TRBV20-1 and J is TRBJ1-5, with a tentative D call TRBD1 (6 bases). The germline gives CDR1 DFQATT, CDR2 SNEGSKA (reference sequence). The CDR3 totals 15 residues. V lost 3 bases, J lost 0 bases, and 12 bases lay in between. The DNA for the CDR3 is TGCAGTGCTAGCCTGGGACAACATAGCAATCAGCCCCAGCATTTT. The encoded protein is CSASLGQHSNQPQHF.

This clonotype has at least ten counts. The rearrangement joins TRBV7-9 to TRBJ2-7, with 10 positions matching TRBD2. The CDR3 is 14 residues long. With 2 bases clipped from V and 8 bases from J, the junction kept 6 bases outside the gene matches. CDR1 SEHNR and CDR2 FQNEAQ come from the germline V gene (reference sequence). CDR3 bases: TGTGCCAGCAGCTTACAGCCTAGCGGGGGCCAGCAGTACTTC. This encodes CASSLQPSGGQQYF.

The CDR3 sequence is CASSQAYRTPGYEKLFF. In DNA form, the CDR3 reads TGCGCCAGCAGCCAAGCTTATAGGACCCCGGGCTATGAAAAACTGTTTTTT. The rearrangement links TRBV4-3 to TRBJ1-4, with D unresolved. CDR1 is LGHNA, CDR2 YSLEER, per germline. The CDR3 consists of 17 residues. V gave up 1 base and J gave up 6 bases, with 18 bases separating them.

The V call is TRBV10-2, the J call TRBJ2-2; no clear D gene. This CDR3 region has 17 residues. V was trimmed by 6 bases and J by 6 bases, leaving 23 bases between them. Germline V CDR1 and CDR2: WSHSY, SAAADI. The CDR3 DNA is TGCGCCAGCAGCCACAGTGAGTGGCAGCTATTTGCCGGGGAGCTGTTTTTT. Translating it yields CASSHSEWQLFAGELFF.

The genes are TRBV9 and TRBJ2-5, with 12 bases that match TRBD2. V lost 0 bases to trimming and J lost 1 base; unmatched junction nucleotides: 7. CDR3 length: 18 residues. The V gene's germline CDR1 is SGDLS and CDR2 YYNGEE. The CDR3 nucleotides are TGTGCCAGCAGCGTAGCCCCGGGACTAGCGGGTCCCCAAGAGACCCAGTACTTC. Protein product: CASSVAPGLAGPQETQYF.

V gene TRBV9 combines with J gene TRBJ1-1, with a weak D call TRBD1 (5 bases). The CDR3 has 13 residues. Germline loops: CDR1 SGDLS, CDR2 YYNGEE. Trimming removed 2 bases from V and 3 bases from J, with 8 bases in between. The CDR3 loop is CASSVGGYTEAFF. CDR3 nucleotides: TGTGCCAGCAGCGTGGGGGGATACACTGAAGCTTTCTTT. Supplemented by reference TRBV9 and TRBJ1-1, the full variable domain reads DSGVTQTPKHLITATGQRVTLRCSPRSGDLSVYWYQQSLDQGLQFLIQYYNGEERAKGNILERFSAQQFPDLHSELNLSSLELGDSALYFCASSVGGYTEAFFGQGTRLTVV.

CDR3 sequence reads: CAGNEQFF. Here the CDR3 DNA reads TGTGCCGGCAATGAGCAGTTCTTC. This chain uses TRBV7-9 with TRBJ2-1; no clear D. Trimming left V 11 bases short and J 6 bases short, with 2 bases between. CDR3 length: 8 residues. The germline CDR1 and CDR2 sequences are SEHNR and FQNEAQ (reference sequence).

The chain joins TRBV12-3 or TRBV12-4 to TRBJ1-6; D unclear. Trimming cost V 8 bases and J 4 bases, with 21 bases left between them. There are 17 residues in the CDR3. This chain's CDR3 is CASGGRNALYYNSPLHF. In DNA, the CDR3 is TGTGCCAGCGGAGGAAGAAATGCCCTCTATTATAATTCACCCCTCCACTTT.

This clonotype came up many times. This chain uses TRBV28 with TRBJ1-5; the D is unclear. V dropped 10 bases and J dropped 4 bases, with 11 bases sitting between them. Germline V gene lookup returns CDR1 MDHEN and CDR2 SYDVKM. CDR3 length: 12 residues. The CDR3 region is CATLQENQPQHF. CDR3 DNA sequence: TGTGCCACCCTTCAGGAGAATCAGCCCCAGCATTTT.

This clonotype was seen many times. The chain is built from TRBV5-1 and TRBJ2-1; D might be TRBD1 (6 bases). V was trimmed by 2 bases and J by 6 bases, leaving 9 bases between them. The germline V gene encodes CDR1 SGHRS and CDR2 YFSETQ. The CDR3 totals 13 residues. The CDR3 sequence is CASSLGQINEQFF. The CDR3 bases are TGCGCCAGCAGCTTAGGACAGATCAATGAGCAGTTCTTC.

The chain couples TRBV29-1 to TRBJ2-5; the D is unclear. Germline loops: CDR1 SQVTM, CDR2 ANQGSEA. This CDR3 is built from 12 residues. Trimming took 3 bases from V and 1 from J, leaving 6 bases between them. CDR3 nucleotide sequence: TGCAGCGTTGACCGCCTCCAAGAGACCCAGTACTTC. Translation gives CSVDRLQETQYF. Supplemented by reference TRBV29-1 and TRBJ2-5, the full variable domain reads SAVISQKPSRDICQRGTSLTIQCQVDSQVTMMFWYRQQPGQSLTLIATANQGSEATYESGFVIDKFPISRPNLTFSTLTVSNMSPEDSSIYLCSVDRLQETQYFGPGTRLLVL.

The chain couples TRBV6-2 or TRBV6-3 to TRBJ1-1; D not certain. The CDR3 sequence is 12 residues long. CDR1 and CDR2 (germline): MNHEY, SVGEGT. V dropped 2 bases and J dropped 5 bases, with 6 bases sitting between them. CDR3 nucleotide sequence: TGTGCCAGCAGTTACCAAAGGACTGAAGCTTTCTTT. As protein: CASSYQRTEAFF.